This TCR beta chain was sequenced during a study of cytomegalovirus exposure and HLA in healthy donors. Findings and caveats of the study: An analysis that was carried out later associated 15,000 to 20,000 TCR beta sequences with HLA alleles at 0.05 false discovery rate. Diagnosis of cytomegalovirus status made by the classifier reportedly showed high specificity and sensitivity. CMV serostatus was the only immune exposure information that was available. Investigators reported fewer than 200 TCR beta chains as tied to cytomegalovirus.

The primer mix had 60 Vbeta and 13 Jbeta primers. The method was immunoSEQ multiplex PCR; TCRdb's version includes in-frame clones alone and lacks a portion of them. The sample includes 150,000 to 200,000 clones, around 80% of them seen just once. CDR1 SSHAT and CDR2 FNYEAQ come from the germline V gene (reference sequence). This CDR3 has 15 residues. Trimming pared 4 bases from V and 5 bases from J, leaving 16 bases between. Turning to this clone: Its matching antigen is unknown.

Sequenced: PBMCs. The origin of this receptor is a woman aged 18-35 years in good health and CMV-seropositive. This chain joins TRBV7-7 and TRBJ2-3, with D tentatively TRBD1 (6 bases). The CDR3 here is CASSSSTGSLDTQYF. The CDR3, as DNA: TGTGCCAGCAGCTCGTCGACAGGATCCCTAGATACGCAGTATTTT. Full variable domain (remainder filled in from reference TRBV7-7 and TRBJ2-3): GAGVSQSPRYKVTKRGQDVTLRCDPISSHATLYWYQQALGQGPEFLTYFNYEAQPDKSGLPSDRFSAERPEGSISTLTIQRTEQRDSAMYRCASSSSTGSLDTQYFGPGTRLTVL.